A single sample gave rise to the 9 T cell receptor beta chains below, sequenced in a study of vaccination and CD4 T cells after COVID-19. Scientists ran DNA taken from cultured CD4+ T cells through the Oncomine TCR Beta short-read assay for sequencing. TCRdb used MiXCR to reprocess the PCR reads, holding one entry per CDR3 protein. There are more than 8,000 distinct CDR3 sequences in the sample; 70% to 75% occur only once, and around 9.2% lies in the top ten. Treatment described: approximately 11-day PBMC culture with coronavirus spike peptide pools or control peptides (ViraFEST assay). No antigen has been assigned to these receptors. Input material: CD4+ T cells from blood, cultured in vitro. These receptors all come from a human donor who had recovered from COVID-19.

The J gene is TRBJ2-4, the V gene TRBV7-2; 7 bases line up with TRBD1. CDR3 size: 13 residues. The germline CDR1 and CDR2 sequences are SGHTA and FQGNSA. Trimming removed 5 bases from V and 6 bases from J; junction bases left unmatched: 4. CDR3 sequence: CASSIGGTNIQYF. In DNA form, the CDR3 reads TGTGCCAGCAGCATAGGGGGCACAAACATTCAGTACTTC.

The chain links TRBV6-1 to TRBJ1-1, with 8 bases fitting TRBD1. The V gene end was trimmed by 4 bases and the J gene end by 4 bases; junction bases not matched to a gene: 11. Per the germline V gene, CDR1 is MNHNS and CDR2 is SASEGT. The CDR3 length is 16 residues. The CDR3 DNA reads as TGTGCCAGCAGTGGTGGTGGGACAGGTCGGAGCACTGAAGCTTTCTTT. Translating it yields CASSGGGTGRSTEAFF.

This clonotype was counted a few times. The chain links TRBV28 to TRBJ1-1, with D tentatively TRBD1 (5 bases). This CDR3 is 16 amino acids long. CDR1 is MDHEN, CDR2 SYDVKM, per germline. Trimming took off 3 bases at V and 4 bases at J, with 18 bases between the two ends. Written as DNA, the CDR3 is TGTGCCAGCAGTTTCTCAGGTGTGCAGGGAGGCACTGAAGCTTTCTTT. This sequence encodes CASSFSGVQGGTEAFF.

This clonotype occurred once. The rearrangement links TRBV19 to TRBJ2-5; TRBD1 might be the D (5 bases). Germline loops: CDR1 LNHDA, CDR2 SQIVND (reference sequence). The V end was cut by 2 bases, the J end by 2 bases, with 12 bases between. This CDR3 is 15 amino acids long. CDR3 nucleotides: TGTGCCAGTAGTATACATAGACAGCCTCAAGAGACCCAGTACTTC. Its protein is CASSIHRQPQETQYF.

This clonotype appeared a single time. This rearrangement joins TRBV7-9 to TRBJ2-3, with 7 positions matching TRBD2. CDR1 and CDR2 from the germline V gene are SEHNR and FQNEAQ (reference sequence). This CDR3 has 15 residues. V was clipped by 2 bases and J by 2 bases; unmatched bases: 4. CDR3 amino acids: CASSLLSGTTDTQYF. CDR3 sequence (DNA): TGTGCCAGCAGCTTATTAAGCGGGACCACAGATACGCAGTATTTT.

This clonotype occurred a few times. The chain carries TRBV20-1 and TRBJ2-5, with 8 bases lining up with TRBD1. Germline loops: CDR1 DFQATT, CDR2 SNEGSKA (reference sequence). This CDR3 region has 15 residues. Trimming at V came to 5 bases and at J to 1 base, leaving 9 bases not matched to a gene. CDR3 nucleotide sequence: TGCAGTGCTTGGGGGACAGGTGATCTCCAAGAGACCCAGTACTTC. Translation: CSAWGTGDLQETQYF.

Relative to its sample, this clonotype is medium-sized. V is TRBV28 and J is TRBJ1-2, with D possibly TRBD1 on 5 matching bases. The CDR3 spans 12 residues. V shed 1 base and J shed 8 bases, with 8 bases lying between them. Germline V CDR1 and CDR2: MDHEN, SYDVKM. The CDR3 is CASSLSYRGYTF. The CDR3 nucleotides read TGTGCCAGCAGTTTATCTTACAGGGGCTACACCTTC.

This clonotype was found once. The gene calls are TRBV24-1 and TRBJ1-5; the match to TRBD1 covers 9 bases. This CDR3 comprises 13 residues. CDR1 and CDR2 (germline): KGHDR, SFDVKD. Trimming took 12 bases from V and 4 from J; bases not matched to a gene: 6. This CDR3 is CAVGQGGNQPQHF. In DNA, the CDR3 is TGTGCCGTGGGACAGGGAGGAAATCAGCCCCAGCATTTT.

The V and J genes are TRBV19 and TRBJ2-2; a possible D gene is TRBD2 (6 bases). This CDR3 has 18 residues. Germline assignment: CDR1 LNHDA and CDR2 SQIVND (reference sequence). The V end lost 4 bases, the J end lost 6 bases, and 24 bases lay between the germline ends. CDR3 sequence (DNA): TGTGCCAGTAGTACCAACCGAAGGGGCGGGGTAGGGGCCGGGGAGCTGTTTTTT. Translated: CASSTNRRGGVGAGELFF.